This passage covers 2 T cell receptor beta chains from one sample sequenced in a study of cytomegalovirus exposure and HLA in healthy donors. 60 Vbeta and 13 Jbeta primers were used in PCR. TCRdb's table, derived via immunoSEQ multiplex PCR, lists solely in-frame clones and lacks some. This sample's clone table lists about 55,000 clones. Sequences were obtained from PBMCs. The receptors were sampled from a man in his fifties or sixties in good health and CMV-seropositive.

This chain links TRBV19 with TRBJ1-6; weak D call: TRBD1 (5 bases). V shed 3 bases and J shed 10 bases, with 19 bases lying between them. Germline V gene sequence: CDR1 LNHDA, CDR2 SQIVND (reference sequence). The CDR3 runs 16 residues. In nucleotides, the CDR3 is TGTGCCAGTAGTATCCAAACGGGGGAAGGTAGCTCACCCCTCCACTTT. Its translation is CASSIQTGEGSSPLHF.

The chain carries TRBV5-4 and TRBJ1-1; no clear D. V was trimmed by 4 bases and J by 1 base, leaving 8 bases between them. Germline CDR1 and CDR2: SGHNT and YYREEE (reference sequence). The CDR3 sequence is 13 residues long. The CDR3 region has the DNA TGTGCCAGCAGCCTGGCGGGGAACACTGAAGCTTTCTTT. It yields the protein CASSLAGNTEAFF.